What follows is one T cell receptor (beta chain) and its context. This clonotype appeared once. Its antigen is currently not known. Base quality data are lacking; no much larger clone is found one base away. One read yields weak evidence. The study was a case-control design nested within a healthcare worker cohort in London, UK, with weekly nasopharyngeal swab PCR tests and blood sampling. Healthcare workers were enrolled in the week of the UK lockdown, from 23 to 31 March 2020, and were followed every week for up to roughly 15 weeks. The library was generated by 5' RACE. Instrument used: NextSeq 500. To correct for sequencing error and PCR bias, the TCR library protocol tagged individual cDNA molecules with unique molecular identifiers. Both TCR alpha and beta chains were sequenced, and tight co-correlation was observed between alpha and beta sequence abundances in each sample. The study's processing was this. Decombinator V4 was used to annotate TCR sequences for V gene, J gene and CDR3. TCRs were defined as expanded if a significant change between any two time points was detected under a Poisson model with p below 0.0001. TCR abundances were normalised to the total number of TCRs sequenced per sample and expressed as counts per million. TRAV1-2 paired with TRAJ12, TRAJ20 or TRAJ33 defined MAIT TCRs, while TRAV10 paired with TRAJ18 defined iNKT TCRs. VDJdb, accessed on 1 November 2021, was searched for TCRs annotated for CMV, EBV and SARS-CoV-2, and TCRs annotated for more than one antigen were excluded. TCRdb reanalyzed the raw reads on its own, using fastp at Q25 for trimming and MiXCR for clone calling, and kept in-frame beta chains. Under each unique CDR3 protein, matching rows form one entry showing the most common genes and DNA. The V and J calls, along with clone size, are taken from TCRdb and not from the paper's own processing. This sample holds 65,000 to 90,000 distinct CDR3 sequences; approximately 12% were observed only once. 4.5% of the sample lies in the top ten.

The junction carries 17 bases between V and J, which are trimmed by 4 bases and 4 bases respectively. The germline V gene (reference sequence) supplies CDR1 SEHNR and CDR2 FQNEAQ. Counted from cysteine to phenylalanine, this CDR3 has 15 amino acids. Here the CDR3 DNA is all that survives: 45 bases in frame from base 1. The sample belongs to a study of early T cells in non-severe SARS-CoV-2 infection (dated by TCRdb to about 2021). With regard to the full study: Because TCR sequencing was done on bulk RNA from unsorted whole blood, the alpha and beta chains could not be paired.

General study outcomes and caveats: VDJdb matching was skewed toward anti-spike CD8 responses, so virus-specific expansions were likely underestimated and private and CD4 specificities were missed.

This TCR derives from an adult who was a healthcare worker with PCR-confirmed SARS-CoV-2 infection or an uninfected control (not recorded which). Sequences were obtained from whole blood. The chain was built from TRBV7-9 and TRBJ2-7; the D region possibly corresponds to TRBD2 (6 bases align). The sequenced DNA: TGTGCCAGCAGCTCGGACCGACTAGAACCTTACGAGCAGTACTTC. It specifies CASSSDRLEPYEQYF. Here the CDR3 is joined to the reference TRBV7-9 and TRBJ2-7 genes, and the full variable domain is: DTGVSQNPRHKITKRGQNVTFRCDPISEHNRLYWYRQTLGQGPEFLTYFQNEAQLEKSRLLSDRFSAERPKGSFSTLEIQRTEQGDSAMYLCASSSDRLEPYEQYFGPGTRLTVT.